Each of the 24 T cell receptor beta chains below was sequenced from the same sample in a study of T cell responses to AZD1222 COVID-19 vaccine. Using immunoSEQ multiplex PCR, the repertoire was profiled, and TCRdb retains in-frame clones only, with some absent. Altogether 100,000 to 150,000 clones are present, 80% to 90% being singletons, with the ten largest covering approximately 4.2%. The sample here was peripheral blood, taken on day 0 of AZD1222 vaccination. The receptors come from an adult in good health.

V is TRBV7-2 and J is TRBJ1-2, with 8 bases that match TRBD1. J was trimmed by 9 bases and V by 6 bases; bases with no gene match: 12. CDR3 length: 14 amino acids. Germline V gene sequence: CDR1 SGHTA, CDR2 FQGNSA. The CDR3 sequence is CASRSPGQANRYTF. The CDR3, as DNA: TGTGCCAGCAGATCACCGGGACAGGCTAATCGCTACACCTTC.

The chain carries TRBV7-3 and TRBJ2-2, with 11 bases identical to TRBD2. CDR3 length equals 16 residues. Germline V gene data show CDR1 as SGHTA and CDR2 as FQGTGA. The J segment lost 1 base and the V segment lost 5 bases, leaving 3 bases of the junction unmatched. The CDR3 region is CASSRLAGGNTGELFF. The CDR3 nucleotides are TGTGCCAGCAGCCGTCTAGCGGGGGGGAACACCGGGGAGCTGTTTTTT.

J is TRBJ2-7 and V is TRBV5-1; D is undetermined. Germline V gene lookup returns CDR1 SGHRS and CDR2 YFSETQ. V was shortened by 0 bases and J by 3 bases, with 13 bases between the two germline ends. The CDR3 spans 15 residues. Here the CDR3 DNA reads TGCGCCAGCAGCTTGGAGCCCCGGGCTAACTACGAGCAGTACTTC. This codes for CASSLEPRANYEQYF.

The genes are TRBV6-6 and TRBJ1-5; D gene unclear. The CDR3 runs to 14 residues. Per germline, CDR1 MNHNY and CDR2 SVGAGI (reference sequence). Trimming removed 6 bases from V and 2 bases from J, with 11 bases in between. DNA of the CDR3: TGTGCCAGCAGGTTGGAGGTTGGCAATCAGCCCCAGCATTTT. As protein: CASRLEVGNQPQHF.

V is TRBV6-5 and J is TRBJ1-6; maybe TRBD1 (5 bases). The CDR3 runs to 15 residues. Germline V CDR1 and CDR2: MNHEY, SVGAGI. Between the trimmed V and J ends, which lost 4 bases and 3 bases, there was a span of 10 bases. The CDR3 nucleotides read TGTGCCAGCAGTTTGACAGTGAACTATAATTCACCCCTCCACTTT. It is translated as CASSLTVNYNSPLHF.

This clone was seen just once. The chain couples TRBV18 to TRBJ2-5; TRBD1 matches 7 bases. J was trimmed by 0 bases and V by 4 bases; bases with no gene match: 5. CDR1 is KGHSH and CDR2 is LQKENI in the germline V gene. This CDR3 spans 15 amino acids. The CDR3: CASSLLTGNQETQYF. The CDR3 coding sequence is TGTGCCAGCTCACTTCTGACAGGGAACCAAGAGACCCAGTACTTC.

The chain employs TRBV30 and TRBJ1-1; maybe TRBD1 (5 bases). Trimming left V 2 bases short and J 1 base short, with 8 bases between. CDR3 length: 13 amino acids. Germline CDR1 reads GTSNPN; CDR2 reads SVGIG (reference sequence). CDR3 bases: TGTGCCTGGAGTACCCAGGGGAACACTGAAGCTTTCTTT. Translated: CAWSTQGNTEAFF.

This clone was found once. This sequence joins TRBV7-9 and TRBJ2-7; D possibly corresponds to TRBD1 (6 bases). The CDR3 totals 16 residues. V lost 1 base, J lost 0 bases, and 13 bases lay in between. Germline values: CDR1 SEHNR, CDR2 FQNEAQ (reference sequence). DNA of the CDR3: TGTGCCAGCAGCTTAGTATTCGCCAGGGGCTCCTACGAGCAGTACTTC. It encodes CASSLVFARGSYEQYF. Complete variable domain (other parts from reference TRBV7-9 and TRBJ2-7): DTGVSQNPRHKITKRGQNVTFRCDPISEHNRLYWYRQTLGQGPEFLTYFQNEAQLEKSRLLSDRFSAERPKGSFSTLEIQRTEQGDSAMYLCASSLVFARGSYEQYFGPGTRLTVT.

This chain links TRBV14 with TRBJ2-7, with D hard to call. This CDR3 region has 12 residues. CDR1 and CDR2 (germline): SGHDN, FVKESK. V was clipped by 1 base and J by 5 bases, with 6 bases between them. DNA of the CDR3: TGTGCCAGCAGCCAAGTTTTCAACGAGCAGTACTTC. Translating gives CASSQVFNEQYF.

V and J are TRBV28 and TRBJ1-3, with 8 bases that match TRBD1. Germline V lookup: CDR1 MDHEN, CDR2 SYDVKM. J lost 4 bases, V lost 6 bases, and 17 bases had no gene match. The CDR3 has 18 amino acids. In DNA, the CDR3 is TGTGCCAGCAGCTCCCCAGTAATCGGTGGACAGGGAGGAAACACCATATATTTT. Translated, it gives CASSSPVIGGQGGNTIYF.

V usage is TRBV27 and J usage is TRBJ2-7, with 11 bases aligning to TRBD2. Germline CDR1 is MNHEY and CDR2 is SMNVEV (reference sequence). V dropped 6 bases and J dropped 1; count of bases not matched to a gene: 8. This CDR3 is 16 amino acids long. The CDR3 loop reads CASSLARTSGSYEQYF. DNA for the CDR3: TGTGCCAGCAGCTTAGCCCGGACTAGCGGGTCCTACGAGCAGTACTTC.

V is TRBV11-1 and J is TRBJ2-1; 7 nucleotides line up with TRBD2. This CDR3 has 13 residues. J was trimmed by 4 bases and V by 7 bases; bases with no gene match: 4. Germline values: CDR1 SGHAT, CDR2 FQDESV (reference sequence). CDR3 in DNA: TGTGCCAGCAAACTAGCGACATACAATGAGCAGTTCTTC. Amino acid sequence: CASKLATYNEQFF.

The V call is TRBV28, the J call TRBJ1-5, with a weak D call TRBD1 (6 bases). The CDR3 extends over 16 amino acids. Per germline, CDR1 MDHEN and CDR2 SYDVKM. Trimming pared 4 bases from V and 5 bases from J, leaving 18 bases between. CDR3 coding DNA: TGTGCCAGCAGTTCCCCTAATCTTAGGGGGGATCAGCCCCAGCATTTT. Its translation is CASSSPNLRGDQPQHF.

There are a few counts of this clone. V gene TRBV12-3 or TRBV12-4 combines with J gene TRBJ1-2; D gene unclear. The CDR3 extends over 12 amino acids. The ends were cut back, 4 bases at V and 7 bases at J, with 10 bases in the middle. The CDR3 loop is CASSSLGGGYTF. The CDR3 bases are TGTGCCAGCAGTTCTTTGGGAGGTGGCTACACCTTC.

The rearrangement joins TRBV20-1 to TRBJ2-7; 7 nucleotides line up with TRBD1. Trimming cost V 3 bases and J 6 bases; bases outside gene matches: 11. There are 14 residues in the CDR3. Germline V gene lookup returns CDR1 DFQATT and CDR2 SNEGSKA (reference sequence). CDR3 loop: CSASKGATLGEQYF. The CDR3 DNA follows: TGCAGTGCTAGTAAGGGGGCAACTCTCGGCGAGCAGTACTTC.

Written as DNA, the CDR3 is TGCGCCAGCAGCTTGGAGAGATACAATGAGCAGTTCTTC. Encoded protein: CASSLERYNEQFF. This chain joins TRBV5-1 and TRBJ2-1, with D unresolved. Looked up from germline, CDR1 is SGHRS and CDR2 is YFSETQ. Trimming pared 0 bases from V and 4 bases from J, leaving 5 bases between. The CDR3 is 13 residues long.

This chain joins TRBV4-1 and TRBJ1-2; TRBD1 might be the D (5 bases). Per germline, CDR1 MGHRA and CDR2 YSYEKL. This CDR3 region has 13 residues. V was trimmed by 3 bases and J by 6 bases, leaving 11 bases between them. This CDR3 is CASSQGRIDGYTF. CDR3 nucleotides: TGCGCCAGCAGCCAGGGACGGATAGATGGCTACACCTTC.

For the CDR3, the DNA is TGTGCCAGTAGTATCTCGGACAGCCAGAGCTCCTACGAGCAGTACTTC. Encoded protein: CASSISDSQSSYEQYF. The chain recombines TRBV19 with TRBJ2-7; weak D call: TRBD1 (6 bases). Germline V gene lookup returns CDR1 LNHDA and CDR2 SQIVND (reference sequence). V lost 3 bases and J lost 0, with 15 bases in between. This CDR3 region has 16 residues. The full variable domain, its missing parts supplied by reference TRBV19 and TRBJ2-7, is DGGITQSPKYLFRKEGQNVTLSCEQNLNHDAMYWYRQDPGQGLRLIYYSQIVNDFQKGDIAEGYSVSREKKESFPLTVTSAQKNPTAFYLCASSISDSQSSYEQYFGPGTRLTVT.

The J gene is TRBJ1-2, the V gene TRBV30; D is perhaps TRBD1 (5 bases). Trimming took off 2 bases at V and 3 bases at J, with 10 bases between the two ends. CDR3 length: 13 residues. Germline V CDR1 and CDR2: GTSNPN, SVGIG (reference sequence). CDR3 residues: CAWSPGQHYGYTF. In nucleotides, the CDR3 is TGTGCCTGGAGTCCAGGGCAGCACTATGGCTACACCTTC.

V and J are TRBV19 and TRBJ2-2; no definite D call. The CDR3 has 14 amino acids. V was clipped by 1 base and J by 1 base, with 4 bases between them. Germline CDR1 and CDR2: LNHDA and SQIVND (reference sequence). The CDR3 reads CASSIAGNTGELFF. CDR3 sequence (DNA): TGTGCCAGTAGTATAGCTGGGAACACCGGGGAGCTGTTTTTT.

The rearrangement links TRBV7-9 to TRBJ2-3; D is possibly TRBD1 (6 bases). Germline V gene sequence: CDR1 SEHNR, CDR2 FQNEAQ (reference sequence). The ends were cut back, 5 bases at V and 2 bases at J, with 11 bases in the middle. The CDR3 is made up of 14 amino acids. The CDR3 loop reads CASSVTGYTDTQYF. In DNA form, the CDR3 reads TGTGCCAGCAGCGTGACAGGTTACACAGATACGCAGTATTTT.

This chain connects TRBV29-1 to TRBJ1-4; no definite D call. Trimming shortened V by 5 bases and J by 7 bases, and 8 bases separated the two germline ends. In germline, CDR1 is SQVTM, CDR2 ANQGSEA. The CDR3 loop spans 11 amino acids. CDR3 coding DNA: TGCAGCGTTCGTGTGGGTGAAAAACTGTTTTTT. Its translation is CSVRVGEKLFF.

The chain combines TRBV7-9 with TRBJ1-1; maybe TRBD1 (5 bases). V gave up 5 bases and J gave up 1 base, with 11 bases separating them. CDR1 is SEHNR and CDR2 is FQNEAQ in the germline V gene (reference sequence). CDR3 size: 14 residues. The CDR3 DNA sequence: TGTGCCAGCAGCCAAGGGGCAGAGAACACTGAAGCTTTCTTT. Its protein is CASSQGAENTEAFF.

V is TRBV30 and J is TRBJ1-6; D gene ambiguous. V was shortened by 4 bases and J by 7 bases, with 17 bases between the two germline ends. Germline V gene sequence: CDR1 GTSNPN, CDR2 SVGIG (reference sequence). This CDR3 spans 15 amino acids. Here the CDR3 DNA reads TGTGCCTGGAACGTGGGGAGTACTTGGAATTCACCCCTCCACTTT. Its protein product is CAWNVGSTWNSPLHF. Combining the CDR3 with reference TRBV30 and TRBJ1-6 gives the whole variable domain SQTIHQWPATLVQPVGSPLSLECTVEGTSNPNLYWYRQAAGRGLQLLFYSVGIGQISSEVPQNLSASRPQDRQFILSSKKLLLSDSGFYLCAWNVGSTWNSPLHFGNGTRLTVT.